This T cell receptor (beta chain) was obtained from a study of control samples from healthy donors and cancer patients. Germline V CDR1 and CDR2: SGHAT, FQNNGV. Trimming cost V 5 bases and J 2 bases, with 13 bases left between them. This CDR3 contains 14 residues. TCRdb's copy holds only in-frame clones and misses some; the assay was immunoSEQ multiplex PCR. The sample records more than 95,000 clones, around 89% being singletons. The chain combines TRBV11-2 with TRBJ2-7; no reliable D call. This receptor was identified in a man between 60 and 75 years old with lung cancer. Source material: PBMCs. The CDR3 here is CASSHPSRAYEQYF. CDR3 bases: TGTGCCAGCAGCCATCCCTCTCGAGCCTACGAGCAGTACTTC.